This T cell receptor beta chain appears in the sequencing data of a study of cytomegalovirus exposure and HLA in healthy donors (TCRdb year 2017). At the level of the whole study: An earlier analysis of approximately 640 of the donors reported approximately 300 Gb of sequence data and 117 million unique TCR beta sequences from 150 million to 200 million T cells. An early release that covered roughly 600 HLA-typed donors contained approximately 300 gigabases of sequencing data and 80 million or so unique TCR sequences. Of the 350 to 400 genotyped donors, over 70% fell in the genetic ancestry cluster associated with self-reported Caucasian donors. The aim of the study was to test whether cataloging public T cell receptors could identify signatures of past pathogen exposure. The T cell repertoires of 700 or so subjects were profiled by immunosequencing and related to cytomegalovirus serostatus. Besides the first cohort of 666 subjects, a separate validation cohort made up of roughly 120 different subjects was used. To predict cytomegalovirus infection status, the study combined high-throughput TCR immunosequencing, statistical association of individual TCRs with disease status, and machine learning. A later analysis re-examined previously published TCR beta repertoires from more than 600 donors and added high-resolution HLA genotyping to investigate patterns of TCR occurrence. Rather than drawing on any new phenotypic data, the later analysis identified candidate immune exposures from TCR beta sequences and the way those sequences occurred across donors. In an earlier analysis of around 540 of the donors, high-throughput TCR beta sequencing was used to judge whether each TCR beta V gene segment behaved as functional or pseudogenic. Donor age, sex, ethnicity and CMV serostatus were collected together with the repertoire data. A later genetic analysis used genome-wide SNP genotypes for about 60% of the roughly 670 donors, treating that subset as a discovery cohort. All discovery cohort repertoires had been generated on a single sequencing platform. HLA typing included class I and class II loci at four-digit resolution. Typing coverage differed by locus: A, B, C, DRB1 and DQB1 were typed in roughly 620-640 donors, DQA1 in 500 to 550, DPA1 in around 610, and DPB1 in roughly 450. Four to six DR-DQ haplotypes were handled as single units for association and clustering, since linkage in the cohort was strong. Among about 400 genotyped donors of the cohort, an average of around 220,000 unique TCR beta nucleotide sequences was sequenced per donor, of which approximately 19% were non-productive.

The cohort was made up of approximately 670 healthy bone marrow donors. All cohort members were sampled while nominally healthy, although unrecorded immune exposures were likely present. The donor was CMV seronegative and was included in the group of several hundred seronegative cohort members. Each donor provided a peripheral blood sample, and peripheral blood mononuclear cells were used for TCR beta sequencing. The Qiagen DNeasy Blood Extraction Kit was used to extract genomic DNA from the blood cell samples. What the authors observed across the whole study: Most TCR sequences were observed very rarely across donors, whereas some public TCRs were present in many individuals. Correlated functional status among segregating V segments might be attributable to linkage disequilibrium, but an unknown experimental factor could not be ruled out. Broadly in line with IMGT annotations, most TCR beta V segments showed up in productive rearrangements about 87% or about 30% of the time in an earlier analysis of several hundred of the donors. Some IMGT-functional V segments, including TRBV6-2 and TRBV6-3, could not be distinguished by the 87-base-pair reads and were therefore excluded. An association between a missense DCLRE1C variant and V-gene and J-gene trimming of TCR beta chains was found in a later genetic analysis and replicated in an independent cohort. In a later genetic analysis, fewer N-insertions in productive TCRs were reported among donors in an Asian-associated ancestry cluster than the roughly 700-donor mean. In a later analysis, HLA-associated TCR beta chains were found to be more clonally expanded and to have lower generation probabilities than equally common non-associated chains. A later analysis found that TCR association rates varied across HLA loci, with DRB1 alleles showing the most associated TCRs and HLA-C alleles the fewest. Roughly uniform sequencing depth across donors was assumed in presence/absence analyses, although this assumption may not hold. According to the authors, the approach could potentially be generalized to other disease states and immunological phenotypes. Because HLA typing was missing for some donors at each locus, association tests included only the typed subset. Because counts were too low, roughly 18 rarely observed V segments, including chromosome 9 orphons, were left out of the earlier analysis of 500 to 750 of the donors. A further reported finding was that TCR beta sequences accurately predicted the HLA-A and HLA-B alleles for most subjects in the first cohort. This cohort had only TCR beta chains sequenced, and the lack of alpha or paired-chain data limited which features could be detected. Three of the identified cytomegalovirus-associated TCR beta chains were confirmed in vitro to be specific for cytomegalovirus antigens. Cytomegalovirus status was reported to be diagnosed by the classifier with high specificity and sensitivity in both the original and validation cohorts. A later analysis found that most CMV-associated TCR beta chains appeared HLA-restricted, with HLA associations seemingly driven largely by CMV exposure. The sequencing pipeline was judged likely to have produced a cluster of highly shared sequence variants as a technical artifact. A total of 150 to 200 TCR beta chains were listed by the study as associated with cytomegalovirus. At a false discovery rate of 0.05, a later analysis linked 15,000 to 20,000 TCR beta sequences to specific HLA alleles. In a later analysis, several top co-occurrence clusters were reported to appear linked to parvovirus B19, influenza, CMV and Epstein-Barr virus. For the cohort, immune exposure information was limited to CMV serostatus. When HLA alleles, especially DR and DQ, strongly co-occurred, TCR associations were difficult to assign to individual alleles.

Notes on this clone: Its binding antigen is unknown. At one boundary the junction diverges from the germline segment, which might be a read error.

The CDR3 runs 15 amino acids, cysteine and phenylalanine included. Only CDR3 DNA remains: 45 bases, in frame from the first base. In the germline V gene (reference sequence), CDR1 corresponds to SEHNR and CDR2 to FQNEAQ. The library was produced with the immunoSEQ multiplex PCR assay. A mixture of 60 forward primers for TCR Vbeta segments and 13 reverse primers for TCR Jbeta segments was used in the multiplex PCR. A multiplex PCR assay on genomic DNA amplified the CDR3 region of rearranged TCR beta genes. Amplified TCR beta libraries were sequenced as 87-base-pair reads on the Illumina HiSeq System. Turning to the authors' computational methods: Across the 500 to 700 repertoires, a later analysis counted approximately 75 million unique TCR beta chains, roughly 11 million of which were shared by at least two donors. To remove PCR and sequencing errors, raw reads were error-corrected and collapsed into unique sequences using a nearest-neighbor algorithm that merged closely related sequences. V, D and J gene segments were assigned by aligning CDR3 sequences to IMGT reference sequences. Each retained sequence needed at least a six-nucleotide match to both a V gene segment and a J gene segment. A rearrangement counted as productive if the CDR3 had no stop codons and remained in frame with V and J, and every other rearrangement counted as non-productive. CDR3 was defined according to IMGT convention as the region running from the second conserved V-encoded cysteine to the conserved J-encoded phenylalanine. In an earlier analysis of some 550 of the donors, sequences lacking an unambiguous match to a single V gene segment were excluded. An earlier analysis of almost 600 of the donors classified V segments as functional when productive rearrangements were above 56.7% and as segregating when the standard deviation between donors was above 5%. A statistical classification framework was built to diagnose cytomegalovirus status from the catalog of TCR beta chain sequences. A later analysis assigned V and J genes by comparing TCR nucleotide sequences with IMGT/GENE-DB human TR gene sequences. A later analysis assigned CDR3 sequences and most-parsimonious VDJ recombination scenarios with the TCRdist pipeline. A later analysis defined each TCR beta chain by its CDR3 amino acid sequence plus V-gene family, and excluded reads lacking a unique V-gene family. A later analysis removed nearly 600 highly shared, low-generation-probability nucleotide sequences to deal with suspected cross-contamination and a sequencing artifact. In a later analysis, a clonal expansion index for each public chain was calculated from normalized within-repertoire ranks of inferred template counts. A later analysis computed generation probabilities with a VDJ recombination model fitted to out-of-frame rearrangements, and checked the results against IGoR. Hypergeometric tests were used in a later analysis to score TCR-TCR, TCR-HLA and TCR-CMV co-occurrence, with a repertoire-size bias correction applied to the TCR pairs. In a later analysis, false discovery rates were estimated by permuting HLA or CMV assignments 20 times. In a later analysis, co-occurring TCRs were grouped using DBSCAN, and TCRdist sequence similarity was added for clustering within HLA-allele-positive subsets. Co-occurrence clustering excluded repertoires with fewer than 30,000 or more than 120,000 public chains, plus five with anomalous nucleotide sharing. TCRdb took this table from immuneACCESS and kept in-frame rearrangements with V and J called. Such tables lack part of the clones; where checked against another copy, unresolved V genes explain under half of the gap, and the rest is unexplained. V and J calls plus clone size are reproduced from that table; the DNA served to infer D and trimming. The sample table contains some 150,000 clones; only one count was recorded for 75% to 80% of them. Together, the top ten hold roughly 0.69% of the sample.

This clonotype originated in a male donor in good health and CMV-seronegative. Sequencing was done on a sample of PBMCs. The V and J segments used are TRBV7-9 and TRBJ1-2; TRBD1 agrees with 9 junctional bases. The CDR3: CSSSVGTGLDYGYTF. In nucleotide form, the sequence is TGTTCCAGTTCAGTGGGGACAGGGCTGGACTATGGCTACACCTTC.